The clone carrying this T cell receptor beta chain was detected only a few times. Its antigen is unidentified. Peripheral blood was drawn, roughly 10 milliliters per donor. For the second PCR, which ran for roughly 6 to 12 cycles, a sample-barcoded 5' primer and a J-beta primer mix were used. At least 2.5 million CDR3-containing paired-end reads were obtained per sample. Using its own MiXCR run on the 5' RACE reads, TCRdb lists one record per CDR3 protein. Among approximately 800,000 distinct CDR3 sequences listed, 30% to 45% were seen once. This specimen comes from a study of blood T cells in healthy people across ages. Overall study results and limits: Conclusively comparing naive with antigen-experienced cells was impossible with unsorted PBMCs.

The sample was blood. The origin of this receptor is a man between 18 and 35 years old in good health.

CDR3 sequence: CASSRGGRGISEAFF. DNA for the CDR3: TGTGCCAGCAGCCGAGGGGGCAGGGGAATCTCTGAAGCTTTCTTT. The chain carries TRBV5-6 and TRBJ1-1, with 7 bases lining up with TRBD1. J was trimmed by 6 bases and V by 4 bases; bases with no gene match: 12. The CDR3 extends over 15 amino acids. The germline V gene has CDR1 SGHDT and CDR2 YYEEEE.